The 4 T cell receptor beta chains below were found in one sample sequenced in a study of control samples from healthy donors and cancer patients. The protocol was immunoSEQ multiplex PCR, while the TCRdb copy is restricted to in-frame clones and leaves out a portion. The table includes roughly 43,000 clones, around 94% detected once. Specimen: blood. The receptors were sampled from a man between 60 and 75 years old in good health.

The V call is TRBV19, the J call TRBJ2-7; the match to TRBD2 covers 7 bases. This CDR3 is 13 amino acids long. Trimming cost V 4 bases and J 2 bases; bases outside gene matches: 2. Germline V CDR1 and CDR2: LNHDA, SQIVND (reference sequence). The CDR3 spells CASSRDYAYEQYF. The CDR3 DNA is TGTGCCAGTAGTAGGGACTATGCCTACGAGCAGTACTTC.

This clone was seen only once. The gene calls are TRBV11-2 and TRBJ2-1; 13 bases fit TRBD2. Looked up from germline, CDR1 is SGHAT and CDR2 is FQNNGV. After removal of 5 bases from V and 5 bases from J, the junction contained 3 bases not matched to a gene. CDR3 length: 15 residues. The CDR3 nucleotides read TGTGCCAGCAGCGTACTAGCGGGAGGGAACAATGAGCAGTTCTTC. Translation gives CASSVLAGGNNEQFF.

The chain is built from TRBV24-1 and TRBJ1-5; tentatively, D is TRBD1 (5 bases). The CDR3 length is 16 residues. The V and J ends lost 0 bases and 0 bases respectively, with 8 bases between them. Germline values: CDR1 KGHDR, CDR2 SFDVKD. CDR3 amino acids: CATSDLWDFSNQPQHF. In DNA, the CDR3 is TGTGCCACCAGTGATTTGTGGGACTTTAGCAATCAGCCCCAGCATTTT.

This sequence joins TRBV15 and TRBJ2-7; no firm D call. Germline V gene sequence: CDR1 LNHNV, CDR2 YYDKDF (reference sequence). The CDR3 runs to 14 residues. V dropped 4 bases and J dropped 3 bases, with 13 bases sitting between them. The CDR3 DNA follows: TGTGCCACCAGCACCAGCTTAGAAGTCTACGAGCAGTACTTC. It translates to CATSTSLEVYEQYF. The whole variable domain, remainder taken from reference TRBV15 and TRBJ2-7, is DAMVIQNPRYQVTQFGKPVTLSCSQTLNHNVMYWYQQKSSQAPKLLFHYYDKDFNNEADTPDNFQSRRPNTSFCFLDIRSPGLGDTAMYLCATSTSLEVYEQYFGPGTRLTVT.